Listed below are T cell receptor beta chains from one sample, sequenced in a study of blood T cell repertoires in COVID-19. The table came from immunoSEQ multiplex PCR; TCRdb's copy has only in-frame clones and leaves some out. The profile covers roughly 240,000 clones, with roughly nine tenths appearing a single time and 1.5% to 2% taken by the ten largest. Sequencing was done on a sample of peripheral blood. The source is a woman between 55 and 75 years old who had recovered from COVID-19. Each CDR3 is given with its conserved first and last residue. A D gene is named only where the DNA matches it firmly. Clone size, where shown, is once, few, many, or a class for clones that have expanded.

cdr3_length: 13; j_call: TRBJ2-3; clone_size: -; d_call: -; v_call: TRBV12-5; cdr3_aa: CASGRGSGDTQYF; cdr3_nt: TGTGCTAGTGGCCGAGGGTCTGGAGATACGCAGTATTTT
cdr3_length: 16; j_call: TRBJ1-2; clone_size: -; d_call: TRBD1; v_call: TRBV5-1; cdr3_aa: CASSLGPRQGGYGYTF; cdr3_nt: TGCGCCAGCAGCTTGGGCCCCCGACAGGGTGGATATGGCTACACCTTC
cdr3_length: 18; j_call: TRBJ2-2; clone_size: -; d_call: TRBD2; v_call: TRBV11-2; cdr3_aa: CASRARPLAGGNTGELFF; cdr3_nt: TGTGCCAGCAGAGCAAGACCCTTAGCGGGGGGAAACACCGGGGAGCTGTTTTTT
cdr3_length: 17; j_call: TRBJ2-2; clone_size: once; d_call: TRBD2; v_call: TRBV11-3; cdr3_aa: CASSLYSGAGNTGELFF; cdr3_nt: TGTGCCAGCAGCCTCTATAGCGGGGCGGGGAACACCGGGGAGCTGTTTTTT
cdr3_length: 15; j_call: TRBJ2-3; clone_size: -; d_call: -; v_call: TRBV7-6; cdr3_aa: CASSPERRYTDTQYF; cdr3_nt: TGTGCCAGCAGCCCGGAAAGGAGATACACAGATACGCAGTATTTT
cdr3_length: 12; j_call: TRBJ2-1; clone_size: -; d_call: -; v_call: TRBV15; cdr3_aa: CATSRDTSRRFF; cdr3_nt: TGTGCCACCAGCAGAGATACCAGCCGGAGGTTCTTC
cdr3_length: 15; j_call: TRBJ1-1; clone_size: once; d_call: -; v_call: TRBV19; cdr3_aa: CASSILASMNTEAFF; cdr3_nt: TGTGCCAGTAGTATTCTCGCGAGTATGAACACTGAAGCTTTCTTT
cdr3_length: 16; j_call: TRBJ1-2; clone_size: -; d_call: -; v_call: TRBV3-1/TRBV3-2; cdr3_aa: CASTIQGTHRLYGYTF; cdr3_nt: TGTGCCAGCACCATCCAGGGGACGCATAGACTCTATGGCTACACCTTC
cdr3_length: 16; j_call: TRBJ1-6; clone_size: -; d_call: TRBD1; v_call: TRBV28; cdr3_aa: CASSPPRDSANSPLHF; cdr3_nt: TGTGCCAGCAGTCCCCCTAGGGACAGCGCAAATTCACCCCTCCACTTT
cdr3_length: 14; j_call: TRBJ2-3; clone_size: -; d_call: TRBD1; v_call: TRBV5-1; cdr3_aa: CASSLDRGTDTQYF; cdr3_nt: TGCGCCAGCAGCCTGGACAGGGGAACAGATACGCAGTATTTT
cdr3_length: 15; j_call: TRBJ2-2; clone_size: -; d_call: TRBD1; v_call: TRBV19; cdr3_aa: CASSQDRGNTGELFF; cdr3_nt: TGTGCCAGTAGCCAGGACAGGGGTAACACCGGGGAGCTGTTTTTT
cdr3_length: 16; j_call: TRBJ1-2; clone_size: -; d_call: TRBD1; v_call: TRBV14; cdr3_aa: CASSLRQGSPRMGYTF; cdr3_nt: TGTGCCAGCAGCCTTAGACAGGGGTCACCTCGAATGGGCTACACCTTC
cdr3_length: 17; j_call: TRBJ1-1; clone_size: -; d_call: -; v_call: TRBV7-6; cdr3_aa: CASSSGFPSDLNTEAFF; cdr3_nt: TGTGCCAGCAGCTCAGGGTTCCCCTCTGACTTGAACACTGAAGCTTTCTTT
cdr3_length: 15; j_call: TRBJ2-1; clone_size: -; d_call: TRBD2; v_call: TRBV7-2; cdr3_aa: CASSAPSGGTNEQFF; cdr3_nt: TGTGCCAGCAGCGCCCCTAGCGGGGGGACCAATGAGCAGTTCTTC
cdr3_length: 16; j_call: TRBJ1-6; clone_size: -; d_call: TRBD1; v_call: TRBV19; cdr3_aa: CASLDPGQGLNSPLHF; cdr3_nt: TGTGCCAGCCTAGACCCCGGACAGGGCCTGAATTCACCCCTCCACTTT
cdr3_length: 15; j_call: TRBJ2-7; clone_size: -; d_call: TRBD1; v_call: TRBV7-3; cdr3_aa: CASSLAGTGPYEQYF; cdr3_nt: TGTGCCAGCAGCCTCGCCGGGACAGGGCCCTACGAGCAGTACTTC
cdr3_length: 15; j_call: TRBJ1-5; clone_size: -; d_call: -; v_call: TRBV5-6; cdr3_aa: CASSDRPGVHQPQHF; cdr3_nt: TGTGCCAGCAGCGATCGTCCAGGGGTTCATCAGCCCCAGCATTTT
cdr3_length: 15; j_call: TRBJ2-5; clone_size: -; d_call: TRBD2; v_call: TRBV7-3; cdr3_aa: CASSPSSGGGETQYF; cdr3_nt: TGTGCCAGCAGCCCATCAAGCGGGGGTGGGGAGACCCAGTACTTC
cdr3_length: 15; j_call: TRBJ2-7; clone_size: -; d_call: TRBD1; v_call: TRBV3-1/TRBV3-2; cdr3_aa: CASSSSGTESYEQYF; cdr3_nt: TGTGCCAGCAGCTCCTCCGGGACAGAATCCTACGAGCAGTACTTC
cdr3_length: 15; j_call: TRBJ2-1; clone_size: -; d_call: -; v_call: TRBV7-2; cdr3_aa: CASSLDPGAYNEQFF; cdr3_nt: TGTGCCAGCAGCTTAGACCCGGGGGCCTACAATGAGCAGTTCTTC
cdr3_length: 15; j_call: TRBJ1-2; clone_size: -; d_call: TRBD1; v_call: TRBV18; cdr3_aa: CASSPPSLDRDGYTF; cdr3_nt: TGTGCCAGCTCACCACCCTCCTTGGACAGGGATGGCTACACCTTC
cdr3_length: 15; j_call: TRBJ2-5; clone_size: -; d_call: TRBD1; v_call: TRBV7-8; cdr3_aa: CASSLRDRGWETQYF; cdr3_nt: TGTGCCAGCAGCCTCCGGGACAGGGGTTGGGAGACCCAGTACTTC
cdr3_length: 16; j_call: TRBJ1-2; clone_size: once; d_call: TRBD1; v_call: TRBV29-1; cdr3_aa: CSVESVDRGTDYGYTF; cdr3_nt: TGCAGCGTTGAATCCGTGGACAGGGGGACGGACTATGGCTACACCTTC
cdr3_length: 14; j_call: TRBJ2-1; clone_size: -; d_call: TRBD2; v_call: TRBV9; cdr3_aa: CASSQSGGDNEQFF; cdr3_nt: TGTGCCAGCAGTCAAAGCGGGGGCGACAATGAGCAGTTCTTC
cdr3_length: 15; j_call: TRBJ2-7; clone_size: -; d_call: TRBD2; v_call: TRBV6-5; cdr3_aa: CASSYGRLAGYEQYF; cdr3_nt: TGTGCCAGCAGTTACGGGAGACTAGCGGGCTACGAGCAGTACTTC
cdr3_length: 16; j_call: TRBJ2-7; clone_size: -; d_call: TRBD2; v_call: TRBV5-1; cdr3_aa: CASSLMTSGGTYEQYF; cdr3_nt: TGCGCCAGCAGCTTAATGACTAGCGGGGGAACCTACGAGCAGTACTTC
cdr3_length: 17; j_call: TRBJ1-2; clone_size: once; d_call: TRBD1; v_call: TRBV27; cdr3_aa: CASSLWAGGRINYGYTF; cdr3_nt: TGTGCCAGCAGTTTGTGGGCAGGGGGGCGAATAAACTATGGCTACACCTTC
cdr3_length: 15; j_call: TRBJ1-2; clone_size: once; d_call: -; v_call: TRBV7-3; cdr3_aa: CASSLTTRGSGGYTF; cdr3_nt: TGTGCCAGCAGCTTAACGACCCGGGGGAGCGGCGGCTACACCTTC
cdr3_length: 13; j_call: TRBJ2-2; clone_size: once; d_call: TRBD2; v_call: TRBV12-3/TRBV12-4; cdr3_aa: CASSSGGAGELFF; cdr3_nt: TGTGCCAGCAGCTCCGGGGGGGCCGGGGAGCTGTTTTTT
cdr3_length: 14; j_call: TRBJ1-6; clone_size: -; d_call: -; v_call: TRBV10-3; cdr3_aa: CAISESGGYSPLHF; cdr3_nt: TGTGCCATCAGTGAGAGTGGGGGGTACTCACCCCTCCACTTT
cdr3_length: 14; j_call: TRBJ2-7; clone_size: few; d_call: -; v_call: TRBV2; cdr3_aa: CASSAGQNSYEQYF; cdr3_nt: TGTGCCAGCAGTGCAGGGCAGAATAGCTACGAGCAGTACTTC
cdr3_length: 15; j_call: TRBJ1-3; clone_size: -; d_call: -; v_call: TRBV11-3; cdr3_aa: CASSPGHISGNTIYF; cdr3_nt: TGTGCCAGCAGCCCGGGACACATCTCTGGAAACACCATATATTTT
cdr3_length: 15; j_call: TRBJ2-3; clone_size: -; d_call: -; v_call: TRBV18; cdr3_aa: CASSPRQVGTDTQYF; cdr3_nt: TGTGCCAGCTCTCCAAGACAGGTGGGGACAGATACGCAGTATTTT
cdr3_length: 14; j_call: TRBJ2-5; clone_size: -; d_call: -; v_call: TRBV3-1/TRBV3-2; cdr3_aa: CASSQDPSSKTQYF; cdr3_nt: TGTGCCAGCAGCCAAGATCCCAGTAGCAAGACCCAGTACTTC
cdr3_length: 11; j_call: TRBJ2-1; clone_size: -; d_call: -; v_call: TRBV28; cdr3_aa: CASNLYNEQFF; cdr3_nt: TGTGCCAGCAACTTGTACAATGAGCAGTTCTTC
cdr3_length: 14; j_call: TRBJ2-4; clone_size: once; d_call: TRBD2; v_call: TRBV6-2/TRBV6-3; cdr3_aa: CASSLAGSHGIQYF; cdr3_nt: TGTGCCAGCAGCTTAGCGGGGAGCCATGGCATTCAGTACTTC
cdr3_length: 14; j_call: TRBJ2-1; clone_size: -; d_call: -; v_call: TRBV2; cdr3_aa: CASNRDTGYNEQFF; cdr3_nt: TGTGCCAGCAACCGGGACACAGGATACAATGAGCAGTTCTTC
cdr3_length: 15; j_call: TRBJ2-2; clone_size: -; d_call: -; v_call: TRBV18; cdr3_aa: CASSPRGREYGELFF; cdr3_nt: TGTGCCAGCTCACCACGTGGGAGAGAATATGGGGAGCTGTTTTTT
cdr3_length: 14; j_call: TRBJ2-2; clone_size: -; d_call: TRBD1; v_call: TRBV24-1; cdr3_aa: CATRQGGNTGELFF; cdr3_nt: TGTGCCACCCGACAGGGGGGGAACACCGGGGAGCTGTTTTTT
cdr3_length: 16; j_call: TRBJ2-5; clone_size: -; d_call: TRBD1; v_call: TRBV28; cdr3_aa: CASTSKFGTEQETQYF; cdr3_nt: TGTGCCAGCACCTCAAAGTTCGGGACAGAACAAGAGACCCAGTACTTC
cdr3_length: 18; j_call: TRBJ2-7; clone_size: -; d_call: TRBD2; v_call: TRBV11-2; cdr3_aa: CASSFATTGGAGGHEQYF; cdr3_nt: TGTGCCAGCAGCTTCGCTACCACCGGAGGAGCGGGGGGGCATGAGCAGTACTTC
cdr3_length: 17; j_call: TRBJ2-3; clone_size: -; d_call: TRBD1; v_call: TRBV5-1; cdr3_aa: CASSSGRQGRRTDTQYF; cdr3_nt: TGCGCCAGCAGCTCTGGACGACAGGGCAGGAGGACAGATACGCAGTATTTT
cdr3_length: 14; j_call: TRBJ1-1; clone_size: -; d_call: -; v_call: TRBV11-2; cdr3_aa: CASSIIQGGTEAFF; cdr3_nt: TGTGCCAGCAGCATCATTCAGGGCGGCACTGAAGCTTTCTTT
cdr3_length: 16; j_call: TRBJ1-3; clone_size: -; d_call: -; v_call: TRBV10-3; cdr3_aa: CAISVSGMVSGNTIYF; cdr3_nt: TGTGCCATCAGTGTCTCGGGGATGGTCTCTGGAAACACCATATATTTT
cdr3_length: 16; j_call: TRBJ2-1; clone_size: once; d_call: -; v_call: TRBV23-1; cdr3_aa: CASSHPRKSSYNEQFF; cdr3_nt: TGCGCCAGCAGTCATCCTAGAAAGAGCTCCTACAATGAGCAGTTCTTC
cdr3_length: 15; j_call: TRBJ2-1; clone_size: few; d_call: TRBD1; v_call: TRBV7-2; cdr3_aa: CASSLTGQGAEEQFF; cdr3_nt: TGTGCCAGCAGCTTAACGGGACAGGGGGCGGAGGAGCAGTTCTTC
cdr3_length: 13; j_call: TRBJ2-3; clone_size: -; d_call: -; v_call: TRBV6-6; cdr3_aa: CASSPQSTDTQYF; cdr3_nt: TGTGCCAGCAGCCCTCAGTCCACAGATACGCAGTATTTT
cdr3_length: 13; j_call: TRBJ1-1; clone_size: -; d_call: -; v_call: TRBV14; cdr3_aa: CASSRLTRTEAFF; cdr3_nt: TGTGCCAGCAGCCGTCTGACTCGGACTGAAGCTTTCTTT
cdr3_length: 17; j_call: TRBJ2-4; clone_size: -; d_call: -; v_call: TRBV3-1/TRBV3-2; cdr3_aa: CASSQEPGPLAKNIQYF; cdr3_nt: TGTGCCAGCAGCCAAGAGCCAGGGCCCCTAGCCAAAAACATTCAGTACTTC
cdr3_length: 13; j_call: TRBJ2-5; clone_size: -; d_call: -; v_call: TRBV7-2; cdr3_aa: CASSFSAEETQYF; cdr3_nt: TGTGCCAGCAGCTTTAGCGCGGAAGAGACCCAGTACTTC
cdr3_length: 16; j_call: TRBJ2-1; clone_size: -; d_call: -; v_call: TRBV4-3; cdr3_aa: CASSEQPGLPYNEQFF; cdr3_nt: TGCGCCAGCAGCGAACAGCCGGGACTTCCTTACAATGAGCAGTTCTTC
cdr3_length: 15; j_call: TRBJ2-5; clone_size: -; d_call: -; v_call: TRBV27; cdr3_aa: CASSPLDSPQGPQYF; cdr3_nt: TGTGCCAGCAGTCCTCTAGACTCCCCTCAGGGCCCCCAGTACTTC
cdr3_length: 17; j_call: TRBJ1-2; clone_size: -; d_call: TRBD1; v_call: TRBV28; cdr3_aa: CASSLWTNRGTNYGYTF; cdr3_nt: TGTGCCAGCAGTTTATGGACGAACAGGGGAACTAACTATGGCTACACCTTC
cdr3_length: 12; j_call: TRBJ2-1; clone_size: -; d_call: -; v_call: TRBV27; cdr3_aa: CASSFPGTGEFF; cdr3_nt: TGTGCCAGCAGTTTTCCAGGTACAGGAGAGTTCTTC
cdr3_length: 14; j_call: TRBJ1-5; clone_size: -; d_call: -; v_call: TRBV7-9; cdr3_aa: CASSLVGGNQPQHF; cdr3_nt: TGTGCCAGCAGCTTGGTGGGCGGCAATCAGCCCCAGCATTTT
cdr3_length: 15; j_call: TRBJ1-4; clone_size: -; d_call: -; v_call: TRBV2; cdr3_aa: CASRIRTENNEKLFF; cdr3_nt: TGTGCCAGCAGAATTAGGACAGAAAATAATGAAAAACTGTTTTTT